This passage covers 7 T cell receptor beta chains from one sample sequenced in a study of CD8 T cells in ankylosing spondylitis. MiXCR, applied by TCRdb to the 5' RACE reads, yields one record per CDR3 protein. This sample has just over 350,000 distinct CDR3 sequences, with 20% to 25% found just once. The sequenced sample was blood, either unsorted or a sorted T cell fraction (not recorded which). Receptors were obtained from a male donor with ankylosing spondylitis or in good health (not recorded which).

The rearrangement joins TRBV4-1 to TRBJ2-7, with D tentatively TRBD1 (6 bases). From germline, CDR1 is MGHRA and CDR2 YSYEKL. V gave up 4 bases and J gave up 1 base, with 11 bases separating them. This CDR3 spans 14 amino acids. The CDR3 bases are TGCGCCAGCAGCCTCCGACAGGAATCCTACGAGCAGTACTTC. Amino acid sequence: CASSLRQESYEQYF.

This chain connects TRBV12-3 or TRBV12-4 to TRBJ2-3; 9 bases align to TRBD2. The V and J ends lost 3 bases and 2 bases, in that order; junction bases with no gene match: 3. The CDR3 loop spans 15 amino acids. The CDR3 spells CASSFLAGNTDTQYF. CDR3 in DNA: TGTGCCAGCAGTTTTCTAGCGGGGAACACAGATACGCAGTATTTT.

In its sample, this clonotype was seen many times. The V gene is TRBV12-3 or TRBV12-4, the J gene TRBJ2-7; 10 bases fit TRBD2. There are 14 residues in the CDR3. The V gene end was trimmed by 6 bases and the J gene end by 6 bases; junction bases not matched to a gene: 8. The chain's CDR3 is CASSGLAAPFEQYF. The CDR3 region has the DNA TGTGCCAGCAGCGGACTAGCGGCCCCCTTCGAGCAGTACTTC.

The chain links TRBV5-1 to TRBJ1-1; D unclear. The germline V gene encodes CDR1 SGHRS and CDR2 YFSETQ. V lost 0 bases to trimming and J lost 5 bases, with 8 bases between them. The CDR3 is 13 residues long. The CDR3 nucleotides are TGCGCCAGCAGCTTGGCAAGGTGGACTGAAGCTTTCTTT. Amino acids: CASSLARWTEAFF.

J is TRBJ2-5 and V is TRBV5-6; 7 nucleotides align to TRBD2. The germline V gene encodes CDR1 SGHDT and CDR2 YYEEEE. The J segment lost 2 bases and the V segment lost 0 bases, leaving 10 bases of the junction unmatched. The CDR3 is 17 amino acids. The DNA of the CDR3 is TGTGCCAGCAGCTTGGTACGGGGGGACCGATTACAAGAGACCCAGTACTTC. Translating gives CASSLVRGDRLQETQYF.

Here the CDR3 DNA reads TGTGCCAGCAGCCCCCTCACTAGCGGGGGGGCGGAAGAGACCCAGTACTTC. Amino acid sequence: CASSPLTSGGAEETQYF. The chain uses TRBV3-1 and TRBJ2-5; TRBD2 matches 13 bases. Trimming removed 4 bases from V and 3 bases from J; junction bases left unmatched: 8. CDR3 size: 17 residues. Germline V gene data show CDR1 as LGHDT and CDR2 as YNNKEL (reference sequence).

Written as DNA, the CDR3 is TGTGCCAGCAGCGTAGGGCAGGGCTACCAAGAGACCCAGTACTTC. It encodes CASSVGQGYQETQYF. This chain links TRBV9 with TRBJ2-5; the D gene is possibly TRBD1 (5 bases). CDR1 and CDR2 from the germline V gene are SGDLS and YYNGEE. Trimming removed 0 bases from V and 0 bases from J, with 9 bases in between. The CDR3 sequence is 15 residues long.